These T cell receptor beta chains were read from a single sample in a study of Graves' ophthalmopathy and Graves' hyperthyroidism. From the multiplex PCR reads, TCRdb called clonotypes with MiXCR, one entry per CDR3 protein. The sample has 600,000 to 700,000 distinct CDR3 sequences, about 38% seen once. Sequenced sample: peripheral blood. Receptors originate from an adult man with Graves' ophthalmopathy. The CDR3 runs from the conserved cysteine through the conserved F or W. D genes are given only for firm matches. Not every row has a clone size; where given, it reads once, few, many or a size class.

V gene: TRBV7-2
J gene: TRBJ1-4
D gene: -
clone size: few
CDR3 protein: CASSLAGANEKLFF
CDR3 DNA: TGTGCCAGCAGCTTAGCGGGAGCTAATGAAAAACTGTTTTTT

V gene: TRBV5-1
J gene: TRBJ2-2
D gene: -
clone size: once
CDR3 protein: CASRDVRVSGELFF
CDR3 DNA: TGCGCCAGCAGAGACGTACGGGTGTCCGGGGAGCTGTTTTTT

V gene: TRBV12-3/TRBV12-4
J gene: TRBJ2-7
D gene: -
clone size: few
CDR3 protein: CASSLARERHEQYF
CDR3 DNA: TGTGCCAGCAGTTTAGCCAGGGAACGCCACGAGCAGTACTTC

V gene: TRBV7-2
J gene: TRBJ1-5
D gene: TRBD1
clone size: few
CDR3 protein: CASSVRDRENQPQHF
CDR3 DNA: TGTGCCAGCAGCGTCCGGGACAGGGAGAATCAGCCCCAGCATTTT

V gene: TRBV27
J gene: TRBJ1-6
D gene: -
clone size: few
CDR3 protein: CASTSYGGGNSPLHF
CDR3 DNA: TGTGCCAGCACCTCATATGGGGGGGGTAATTCACCCCTCCACTTT

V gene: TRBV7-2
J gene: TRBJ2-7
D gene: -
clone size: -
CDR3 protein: CASSADPSGRRYEQYF
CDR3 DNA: TGTGCCAGCAGCGCCGACCCATCAGGGAGACGCTACGAGCAGTACTTC

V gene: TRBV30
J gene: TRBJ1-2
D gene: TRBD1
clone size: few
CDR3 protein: CAWGDRASYTF
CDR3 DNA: TGTGCCTGGGGGGACAGGGCGAGCTACACCTTC

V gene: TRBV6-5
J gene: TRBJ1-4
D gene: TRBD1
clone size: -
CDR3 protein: CASSEQGTGGEKLFF
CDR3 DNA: TGTGCCAGCAGTGAGCAGGGGACAGGGGGAGAAAAACTGTTTTTT

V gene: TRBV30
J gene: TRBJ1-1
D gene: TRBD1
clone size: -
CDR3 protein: CAWSATGVTEAFF
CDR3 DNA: TGTGCCTGGAGTGCGACAGGGGTCACTGAAGCTTTCTTT

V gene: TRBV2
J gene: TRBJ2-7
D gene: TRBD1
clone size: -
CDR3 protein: CASSRTGVITDTQYF
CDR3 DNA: TGTGCCAGCAGTCGGACAGGGGTCATCACAGATACGCAGTACTTC

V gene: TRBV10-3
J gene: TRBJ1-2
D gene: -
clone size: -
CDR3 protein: CAISELREYGYTF
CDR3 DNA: TGTGCCATCAGTGAGTTGAGGGAATATGGCTACACCTTC

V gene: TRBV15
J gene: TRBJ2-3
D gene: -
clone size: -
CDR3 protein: CATSRDRATHTDTQYF
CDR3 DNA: TGTGCCACCAGCAGAGATCGGGCTACACACACAGATACGCAGTATTTT

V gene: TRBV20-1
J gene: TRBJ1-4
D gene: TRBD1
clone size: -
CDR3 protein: CSAKRQGYNSDNEKLFF
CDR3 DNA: TGCAGTGCTAAGAGACAGGGCTACAATTCGGATAATGAAAAGCTGTTTTTT

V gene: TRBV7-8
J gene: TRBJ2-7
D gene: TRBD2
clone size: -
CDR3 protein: CASSQVAGISYEQYF
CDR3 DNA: TGTGCCAGCAGCCAAGTAGCGGGGATCTCCTACGAGCAGTACTTC

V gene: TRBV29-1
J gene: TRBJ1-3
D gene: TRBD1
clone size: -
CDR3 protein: CSVRPGQGRNTIYF
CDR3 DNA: TGCAGCGTTCGACCGGGACAGGGGCGAAACACCATATATTTT

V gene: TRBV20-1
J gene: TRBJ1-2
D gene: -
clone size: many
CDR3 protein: CSAVTHLGPGYTF
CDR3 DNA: TGCAGTGCCGTTACCCACTTGGGCCCTGGCTACACCTTC

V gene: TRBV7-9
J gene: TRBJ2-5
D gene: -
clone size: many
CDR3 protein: CASSLAAGIQETQYF
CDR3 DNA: TGTGCCAGCAGCTTAGCAGCAGGTATCCAAGAGACCCAGTACTTC

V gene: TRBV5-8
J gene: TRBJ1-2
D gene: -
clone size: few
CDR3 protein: CASSLAVGTDNYGYTF
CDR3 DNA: TGTGCCAGCAGCTTGGCCGTGGGGACGGATAACTATGGCTACACCTTC